This T cell receptor beta chain is from a study of cytomegalovirus exposure and HLA in healthy donors. Study-level information: There were approximately 80 million unique TCRs (from HLA-typed donors) in an early data release. Study outcomes and limitations: Analysis performed later showed TCR beta chains linked to HLA being more clonally expanded than equally common others. An analysis that was carried out later associated 16,951 TCR beta sequences with HLA alleles at 0.05 false discovery rate.

The PCR made use of 60 Vbeta and 13 Jbeta primers. Method: immunoSEQ multiplex PCR; TCRdb's copy keeps in-frame clones and lacks some. This sample carries roughly 100,000 clones, roughly four fifths of them seen once, and the ten largest clones take more than 4.5%. About this clone: Its antigen is as yet unknown.

V gave up 6 bases and J gave up 4 bases; unmatched junction bases: 19. Germline V CDR1 and CDR2: SNHLY, FYNNEI. The CDR3 contains 19 residues. Each of the donors was a healthy bone marrow donor. This TCR was recovered from a man aged 35 to 55 in good health and CMV-seropositive. This chain links TRBV2 with TRBJ2-2; TRBD1 matches at 8 bases. The sample was PBMCs. The CDR3 region has the DNA TGTGCCAGCAGCCAAAACGGACAGGGCAGGGATTTCAGCACCGGGGAGCTGTTTTTT. It is translated as CASSQNGQGRDFSTGELFF.